This entry features one T cell receptor beta chain sequence. Its antigen is unidentified. Trimming took off 1 base at V and 5 bases at J, with 21 bases between the two ends. Germline CDR1 and CDR2: SEHNR and FQNEAQ (reference sequence). CDR3 length: 18 residues. Sequencing used immunoSEQ multiplex PCR; TCRdb keeps in-frame clones, though not all of them. This repertoire shows some 140,000 clones, over 75% found once; its top ten account for 0.85% to 1.4%. The entry originates in a study of OX40 agonist ivuxolimab in advanced cancers. On the study more broadly: Subjects had a mean age of around 60 years, with a range of about 23 to 90; just over 80% were male. Partial responses occurred in Three dose-escalation patients, one with hepatocellular carcinoma and two with cutaneous melanoma.

Study-level findings and limits: Low normalized T-cell clonal expansion was also seen in some nonresponders. CD4+ and CD8+ blood T cells expanded clonally by week 6 at 0.1 to 3.0 mg/kg.

V and J are TRBV7-9 and TRBJ1-5, with D possibly TRBD1 on 5 matching bases. The source was CD4+ or CD8+ T cells sorted from blood, collected in a trial of the OX40 agonist ivuxolimab. The sequence was obtained from an adult with an advanced solid tumor such as melanoma, head and neck, liver or kidney cancer. The CDR3 region has the DNA TGTGCCAGCAGCTTAGGGTGGGGGAACCTCCTGTACGATCAGCCCCAGCATTTT. Translated: CASSLGWGNLLYDQPQHF.